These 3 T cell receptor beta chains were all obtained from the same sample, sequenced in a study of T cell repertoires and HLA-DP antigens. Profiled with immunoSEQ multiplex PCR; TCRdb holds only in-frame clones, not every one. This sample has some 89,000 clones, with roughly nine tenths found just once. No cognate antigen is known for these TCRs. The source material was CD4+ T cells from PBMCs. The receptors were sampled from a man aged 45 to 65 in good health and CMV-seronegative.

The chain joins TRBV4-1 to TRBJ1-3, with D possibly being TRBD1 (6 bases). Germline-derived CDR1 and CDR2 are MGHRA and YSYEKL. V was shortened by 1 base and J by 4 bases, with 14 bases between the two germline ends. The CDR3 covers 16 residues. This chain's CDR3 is CASSQAGTPPGNTIYF. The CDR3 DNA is TGCGCCAGCAGCCAAGCCGGGACACCACCGGGAAACACCATATATTTT.

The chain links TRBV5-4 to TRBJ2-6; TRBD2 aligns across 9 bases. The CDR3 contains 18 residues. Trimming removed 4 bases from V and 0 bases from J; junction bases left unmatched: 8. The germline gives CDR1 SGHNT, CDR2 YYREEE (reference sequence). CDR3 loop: CASSPGTSIPSGANVLTF. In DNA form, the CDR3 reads TGTGCCAGCAGCCCCGGGACTAGCATCCCCTCTGGGGCCAACGTCCTGACTTTC.

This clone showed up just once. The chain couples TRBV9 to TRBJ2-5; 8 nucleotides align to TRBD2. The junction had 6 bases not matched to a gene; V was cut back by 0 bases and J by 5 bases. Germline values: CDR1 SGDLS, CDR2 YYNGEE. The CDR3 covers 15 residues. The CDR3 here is CASSVGFERGETQYF. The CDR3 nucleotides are TGTGCCAGCAGCGTAGGATTCGAGCGGGGGGAGACCCAGTACTTC. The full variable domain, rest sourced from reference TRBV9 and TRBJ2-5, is DSGVTQTPKHLITATGQRVTLRCSPRSGDLSVYWYQQSLDQGLQFLIQYYNGEERAKGNILERFSAQQFPDLHSELNLSSLELGDSALYFCASSVGFERGETQYFGPGTRLLVL.